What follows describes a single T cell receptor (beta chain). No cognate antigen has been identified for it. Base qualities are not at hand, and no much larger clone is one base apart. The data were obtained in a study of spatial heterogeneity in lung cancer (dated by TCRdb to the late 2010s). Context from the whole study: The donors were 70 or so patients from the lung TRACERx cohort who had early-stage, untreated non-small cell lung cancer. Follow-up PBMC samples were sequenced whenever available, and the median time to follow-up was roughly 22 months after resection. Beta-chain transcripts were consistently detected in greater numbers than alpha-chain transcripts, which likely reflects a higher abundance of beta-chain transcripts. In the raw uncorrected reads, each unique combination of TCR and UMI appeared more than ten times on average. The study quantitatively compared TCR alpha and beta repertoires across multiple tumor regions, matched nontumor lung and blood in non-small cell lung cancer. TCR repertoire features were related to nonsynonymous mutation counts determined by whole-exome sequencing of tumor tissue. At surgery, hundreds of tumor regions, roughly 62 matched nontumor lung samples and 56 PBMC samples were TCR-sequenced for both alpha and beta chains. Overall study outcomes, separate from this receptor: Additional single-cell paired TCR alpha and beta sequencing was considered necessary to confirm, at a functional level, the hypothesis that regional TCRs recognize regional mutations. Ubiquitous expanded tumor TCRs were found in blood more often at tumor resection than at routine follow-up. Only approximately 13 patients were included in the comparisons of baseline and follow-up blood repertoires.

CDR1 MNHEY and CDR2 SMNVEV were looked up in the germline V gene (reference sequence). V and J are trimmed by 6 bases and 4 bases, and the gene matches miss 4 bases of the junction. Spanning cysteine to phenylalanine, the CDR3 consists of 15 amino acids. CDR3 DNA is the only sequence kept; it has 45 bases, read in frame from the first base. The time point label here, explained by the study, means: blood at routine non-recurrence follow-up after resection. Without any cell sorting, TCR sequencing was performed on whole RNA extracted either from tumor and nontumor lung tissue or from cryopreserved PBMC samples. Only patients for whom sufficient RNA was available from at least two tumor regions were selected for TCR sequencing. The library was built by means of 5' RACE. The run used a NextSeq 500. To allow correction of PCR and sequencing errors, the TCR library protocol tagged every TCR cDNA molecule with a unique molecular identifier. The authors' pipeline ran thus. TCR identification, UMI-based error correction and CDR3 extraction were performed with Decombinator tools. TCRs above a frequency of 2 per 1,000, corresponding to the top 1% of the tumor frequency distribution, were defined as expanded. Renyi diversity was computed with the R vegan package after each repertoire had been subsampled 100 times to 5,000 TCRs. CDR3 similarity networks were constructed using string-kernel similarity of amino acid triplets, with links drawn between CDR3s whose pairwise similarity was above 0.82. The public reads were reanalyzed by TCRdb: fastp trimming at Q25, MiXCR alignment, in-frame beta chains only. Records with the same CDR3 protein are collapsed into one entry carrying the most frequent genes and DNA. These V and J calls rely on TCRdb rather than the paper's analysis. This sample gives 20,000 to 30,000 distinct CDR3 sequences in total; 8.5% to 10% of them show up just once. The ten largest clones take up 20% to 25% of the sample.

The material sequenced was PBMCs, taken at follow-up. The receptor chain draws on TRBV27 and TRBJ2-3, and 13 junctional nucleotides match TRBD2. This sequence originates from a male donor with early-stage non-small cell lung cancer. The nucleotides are TGTGCCAGCAGCCGGACTAGCGGGGGATCAGATACGCAGTATTTT. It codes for CASSRTSGGSDTQYF.